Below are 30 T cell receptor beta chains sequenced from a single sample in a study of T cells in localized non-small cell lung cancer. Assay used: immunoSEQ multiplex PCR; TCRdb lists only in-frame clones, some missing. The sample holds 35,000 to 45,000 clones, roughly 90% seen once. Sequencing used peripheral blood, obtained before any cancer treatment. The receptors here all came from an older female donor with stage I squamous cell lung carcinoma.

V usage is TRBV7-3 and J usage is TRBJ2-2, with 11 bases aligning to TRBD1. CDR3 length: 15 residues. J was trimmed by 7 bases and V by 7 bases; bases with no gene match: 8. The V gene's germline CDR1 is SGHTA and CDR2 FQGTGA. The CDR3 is CASTPDRGRNGELFF. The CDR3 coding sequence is TGTGCCAGCACCCCGGACAGGGGGCGTAACGGGGAGCTGTTTTTT. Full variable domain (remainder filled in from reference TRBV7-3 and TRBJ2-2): GAGVSQTPSNKVTEKGKYVELRCDPISGHTALYWYRQSLGQGPEFLIYFQGTGAADDSGLPNDRFFAVRPEGSVSTLKIQRTERGDSAVYLCASTPDRGRNGELFFGEGSRLTVL.

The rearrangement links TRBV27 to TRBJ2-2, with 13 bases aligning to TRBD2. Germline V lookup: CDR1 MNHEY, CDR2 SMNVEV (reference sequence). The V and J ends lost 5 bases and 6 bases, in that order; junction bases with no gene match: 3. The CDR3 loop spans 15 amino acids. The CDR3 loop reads CASSVLAGGPGELFF. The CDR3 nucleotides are TGTGCCAGCAGTGTACTAGCGGGAGGGCCCGGGGAGCTGTTTTTT.

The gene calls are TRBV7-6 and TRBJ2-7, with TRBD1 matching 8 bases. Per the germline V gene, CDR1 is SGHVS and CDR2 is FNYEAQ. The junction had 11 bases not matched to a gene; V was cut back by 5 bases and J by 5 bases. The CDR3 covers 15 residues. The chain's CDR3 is CASSLRTGQGHEQYF. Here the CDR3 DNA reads TGTGCCAGCAGCCTAAGGACCGGACAGGGTCACGAGCAGTACTTC.

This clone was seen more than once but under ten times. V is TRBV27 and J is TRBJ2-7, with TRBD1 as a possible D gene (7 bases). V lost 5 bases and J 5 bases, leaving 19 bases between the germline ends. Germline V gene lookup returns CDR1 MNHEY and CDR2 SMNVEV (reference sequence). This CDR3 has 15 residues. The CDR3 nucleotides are TGTGCCAGCAGTCCCCAGGGGGGAGTAGCGAACGAGCAGTACTTC. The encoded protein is CASSPQGGVANEQYF.

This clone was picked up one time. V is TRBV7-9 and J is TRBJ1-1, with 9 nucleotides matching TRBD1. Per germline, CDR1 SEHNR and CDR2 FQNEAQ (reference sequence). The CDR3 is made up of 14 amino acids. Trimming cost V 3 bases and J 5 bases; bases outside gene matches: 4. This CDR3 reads CASSLAGTGTEAFF. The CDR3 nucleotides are TGTGCCAGCAGCTTGGCCGGGACAGGGACTGAAGCTTTCTTT.

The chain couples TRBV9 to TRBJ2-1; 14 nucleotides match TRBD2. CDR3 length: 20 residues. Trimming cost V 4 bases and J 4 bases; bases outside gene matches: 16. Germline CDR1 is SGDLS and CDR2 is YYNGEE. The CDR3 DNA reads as TGTGCCAGCAGCCCCTTGGGACTAGCGGGAGTCTCCCTCTTGTACAATGAGCAGTTCTTC. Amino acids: CASSPLGLAGVSLLYNEQFF.

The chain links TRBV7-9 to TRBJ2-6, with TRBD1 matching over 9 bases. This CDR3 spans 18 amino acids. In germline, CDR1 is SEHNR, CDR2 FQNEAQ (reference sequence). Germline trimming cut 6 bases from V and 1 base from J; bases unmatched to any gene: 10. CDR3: CASSFRDRVRSGANVLTF. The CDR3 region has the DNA TGTGCCAGCAGTTTCCGGGACAGGGTCCGTTCTGGGGCCAACGTCCTGACTTTC.

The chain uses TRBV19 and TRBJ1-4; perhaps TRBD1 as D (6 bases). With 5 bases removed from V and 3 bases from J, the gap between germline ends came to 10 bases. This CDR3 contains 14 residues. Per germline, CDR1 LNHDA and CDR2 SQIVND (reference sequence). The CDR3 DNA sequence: TGTGCCAGTAGTCCGGACAGTCCTAATGAAAAACTGTTTTTT. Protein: CASSPDSPNEKLFF.

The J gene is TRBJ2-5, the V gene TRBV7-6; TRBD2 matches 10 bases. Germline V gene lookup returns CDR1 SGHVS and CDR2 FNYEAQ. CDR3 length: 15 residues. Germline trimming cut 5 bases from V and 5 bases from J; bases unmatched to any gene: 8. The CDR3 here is CASSGQREGSETQYF. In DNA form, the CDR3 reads TGTGCCAGCAGCGGACAGCGGGAGGGGTCGGAGACCCAGTACTTC.

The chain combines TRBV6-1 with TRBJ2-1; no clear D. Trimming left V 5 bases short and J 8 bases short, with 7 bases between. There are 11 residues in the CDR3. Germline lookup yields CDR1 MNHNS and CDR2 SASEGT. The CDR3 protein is CASSRSYEQFF. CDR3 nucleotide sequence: TGTGCCAGCAGTAGGTCCTATGAGCAGTTCTTC.

The CDR3 spells CASSLRQGGNEQFF. The CDR3 nucleotides are TGTGCCAGCAGCCTACGACAGGGAGGGAATGAGCAGTTCTTC. The V and J genes are TRBV9 and TRBJ2-1; tentatively, D is TRBD1 or TRBD2 (7 bases each). There are 14 residues in the CDR3. Trimming cost V 4 bases and J 7 bases, with 15 bases left between them. Per germline, CDR1 SGDLS and CDR2 YYNGEE.

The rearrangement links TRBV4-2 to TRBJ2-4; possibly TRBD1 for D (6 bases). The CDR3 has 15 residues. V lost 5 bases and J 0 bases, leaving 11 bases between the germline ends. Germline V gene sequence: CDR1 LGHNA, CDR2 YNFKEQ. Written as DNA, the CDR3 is TGTGCCAGCAGCTTGGGGGCGTTAGCCAAAAACATTCAGTACTTC. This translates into CASSLGALAKNIQYF.

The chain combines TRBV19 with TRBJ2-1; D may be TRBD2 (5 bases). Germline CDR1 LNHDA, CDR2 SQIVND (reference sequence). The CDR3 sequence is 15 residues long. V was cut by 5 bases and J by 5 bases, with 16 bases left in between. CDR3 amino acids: CASSVTSHPDNEQFF. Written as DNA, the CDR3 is TGTGCCAGTAGTGTTACTAGTCACCCAGACAATGAGCAGTTCTTC.

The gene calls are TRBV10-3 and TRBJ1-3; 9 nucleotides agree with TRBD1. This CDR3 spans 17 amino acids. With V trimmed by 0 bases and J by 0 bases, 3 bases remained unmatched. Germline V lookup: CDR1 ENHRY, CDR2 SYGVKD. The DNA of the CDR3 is TGTGCCATCAGTGAGTCGGGGACAGGGCCCTCTGGAAACACCATATATTTT. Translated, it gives CAISESGTGPSGNTIYF.

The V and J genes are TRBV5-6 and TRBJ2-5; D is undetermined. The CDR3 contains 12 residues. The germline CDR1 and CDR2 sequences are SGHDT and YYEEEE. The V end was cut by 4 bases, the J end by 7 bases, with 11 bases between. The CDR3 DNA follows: TGTGCCAGCAGCGCCCCCTTGGGGACCCAGTACTTC. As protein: CASSAPLGTQYF.

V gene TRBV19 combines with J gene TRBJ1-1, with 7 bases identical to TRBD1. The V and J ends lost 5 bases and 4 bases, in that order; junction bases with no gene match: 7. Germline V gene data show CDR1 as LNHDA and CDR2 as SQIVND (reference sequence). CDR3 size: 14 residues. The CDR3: CASSGTGDATEAFF. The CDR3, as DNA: TGTGCCAGTAGTGGTACAGGGGATGCCACTGAAGCTTTCTTT.

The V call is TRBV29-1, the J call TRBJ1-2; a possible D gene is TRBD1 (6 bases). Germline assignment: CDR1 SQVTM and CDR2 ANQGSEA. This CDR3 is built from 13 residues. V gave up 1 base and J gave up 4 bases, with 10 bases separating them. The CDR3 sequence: CSVEGGQFYGYTF. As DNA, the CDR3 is TGCAGCGTTGAAGGCGGACAGTTCTATGGCTACACCTTC.

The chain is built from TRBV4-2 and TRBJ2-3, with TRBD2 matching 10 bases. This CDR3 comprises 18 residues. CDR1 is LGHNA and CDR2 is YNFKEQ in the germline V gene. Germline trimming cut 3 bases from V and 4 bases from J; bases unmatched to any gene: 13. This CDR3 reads CASSQGTSGNSGADTQYF. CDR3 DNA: TGTGCCAGCAGCCAGGGAACTAGCGGGAACAGCGGTGCAGATACGCAGTATTTT.

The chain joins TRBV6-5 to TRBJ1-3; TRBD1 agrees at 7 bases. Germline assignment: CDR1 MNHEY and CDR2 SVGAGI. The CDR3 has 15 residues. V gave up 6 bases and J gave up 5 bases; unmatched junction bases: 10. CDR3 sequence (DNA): TGTGCCAGCAGAACGTCCGGGACAGCGAGAAACACCATATATTTT. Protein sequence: CASRTSGTARNTIYF.

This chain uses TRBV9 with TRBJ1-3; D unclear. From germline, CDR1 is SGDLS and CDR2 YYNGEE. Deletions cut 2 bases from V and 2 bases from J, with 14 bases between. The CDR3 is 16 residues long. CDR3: CASSVSPVATGNTIYF. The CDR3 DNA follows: TGTGCCAGCAGCGTCAGTCCGGTCGCCACTGGAAACACCATATATTTT.

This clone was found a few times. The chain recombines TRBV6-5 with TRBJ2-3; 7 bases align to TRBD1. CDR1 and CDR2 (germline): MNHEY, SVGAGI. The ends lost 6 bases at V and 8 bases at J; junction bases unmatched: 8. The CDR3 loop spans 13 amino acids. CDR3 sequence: CASRNRGVGTQYF. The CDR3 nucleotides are TGTGCCAGCAGGAACAGGGGCGTAGGTACGCAGTATTTT.

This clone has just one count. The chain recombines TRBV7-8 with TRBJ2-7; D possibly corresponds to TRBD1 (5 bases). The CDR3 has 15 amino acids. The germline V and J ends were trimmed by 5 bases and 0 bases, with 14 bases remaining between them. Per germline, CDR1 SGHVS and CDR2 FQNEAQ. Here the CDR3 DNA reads TGTGCCAGCAGCCCAGGGATGGGCAACTCCTACGAGCAGTACTTC. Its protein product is CASSPGMGNSYEQYF.

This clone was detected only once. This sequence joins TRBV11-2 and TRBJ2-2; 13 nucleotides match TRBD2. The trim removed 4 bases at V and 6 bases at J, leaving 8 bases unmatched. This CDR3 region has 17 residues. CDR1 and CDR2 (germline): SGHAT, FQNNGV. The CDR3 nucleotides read TGTGCCAGCAGCTCTACACTAGCGGGAGGGGTCCCCGGGGAGCTGTTTTTT. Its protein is CASSSTLAGGVPGELFF.

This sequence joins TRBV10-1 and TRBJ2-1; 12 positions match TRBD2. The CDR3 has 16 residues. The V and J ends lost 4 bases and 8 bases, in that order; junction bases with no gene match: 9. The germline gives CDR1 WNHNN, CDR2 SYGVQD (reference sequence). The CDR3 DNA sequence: TGCGCCAGCAGTGGAACCTCTAGCGGGAGGGCCCATGAGCAGTTCTTC. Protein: CASSGTSSGRAHEQFF.

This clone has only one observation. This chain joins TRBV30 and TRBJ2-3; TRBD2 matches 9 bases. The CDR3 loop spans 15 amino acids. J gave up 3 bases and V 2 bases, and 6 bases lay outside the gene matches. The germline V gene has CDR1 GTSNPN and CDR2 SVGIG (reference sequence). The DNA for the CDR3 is TGTGCCTGGAGTCGACTAGCGGAGACGACAGATACGCAGTATTTT. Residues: CAWSRLAETTDTQYF.

In DNA, the CDR3 is TGTGCCACCAGCACCCCGGGACCTAATGAGCAGTTCTTC. It specifies CATSTPGPNEQFF. This chain uses TRBV15 with TRBJ2-1; D assignment may be TRBD1 or TRBD2 (5 bases each). V was trimmed by 4 bases and J by 7 bases, leaving 11 bases between them. The CDR3 contains 13 residues. The germline V gene has CDR1 LNHNV and CDR2 YYDKDF (reference sequence).

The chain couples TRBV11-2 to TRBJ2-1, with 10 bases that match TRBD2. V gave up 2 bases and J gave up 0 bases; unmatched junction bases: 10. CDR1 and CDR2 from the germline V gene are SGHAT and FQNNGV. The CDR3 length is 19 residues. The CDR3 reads CASSLFQREGRNSYNEQFF. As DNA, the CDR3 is TGTGCCAGCAGCTTATTCCAGCGGGAGGGCCGTAACTCCTACAATGAGCAGTTCTTC.

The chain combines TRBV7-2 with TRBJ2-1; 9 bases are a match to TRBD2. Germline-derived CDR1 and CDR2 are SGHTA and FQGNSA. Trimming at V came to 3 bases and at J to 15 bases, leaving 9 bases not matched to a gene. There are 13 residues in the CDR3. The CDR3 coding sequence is TGTGCCAGCAGCTTCGTACGCGGGAGGGACGCGTTCTTC. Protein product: CASSFVRGRDAFF.

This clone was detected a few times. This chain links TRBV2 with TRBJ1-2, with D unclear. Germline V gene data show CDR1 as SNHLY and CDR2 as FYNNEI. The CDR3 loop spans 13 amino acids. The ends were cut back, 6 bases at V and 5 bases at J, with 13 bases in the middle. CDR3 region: CASSLGGRYGYTF. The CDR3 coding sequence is TGTGCCAGCAGCCTTGGCGGCCGATATGGCTACACCTTC.

This chain's CDR3 is CASTRSGTGPNNEQFF. The CDR3 DNA sequence: TGTGCCAGCACCCGCTCCGGGACAGGACCCAACAATGAGCAGTTCTTC. V gene TRBV6-6 combines with J gene TRBJ2-1, with TRBD1 identical over 8 bases. Losses at the gene ends were 7 bases for V and 5 bases for J; bases not matched to a gene: 13. The CDR3 is 16 amino acids. Germline CDR1 and CDR2: MNHNY and SVGAGI (reference sequence).